The source of this TCR beta chain is a study of shared clonotypes between healthy human individuals (dated by TCRdb to 2018 to 2021). Regarding the complete study: Three men and a couple of women, aged 18 to 49 years, made up the cohort. To estimate repertoire size and how much clonotype sharing occurs between individuals, the study deeply sequenced the blood TCR repertoires of roughly 5 healthy adults. Each donor's leukapheresis produced roughly between roughly 0.85 and 9.5 billion PBMCs. Libraries were prepared and TCR repertoires were sequenced by different laboratories using diverse techniques, in order to increase sequencing depth and limit assay-specific biases. For each donor, CD4 naive and CD4 memory were each given three plates, CD8 naive was given two plates, and CD8 memory was given one plate. Here is what the overall study found, with its caveats: Sampling was restricted to blood, and TCR repertoires in tissues likely differ from the TCR repertoires found in blood. Pairwise subsampling indicated that sequencing depth was expected to affect the degree of clonotype sharing among donors. Estimated clonotype richness was generally larger for naive than for memory subsets. Incomplete sequencing was indicated by rarefaction of sorted-subset datasets, despite the large sequencing depth. Roughly 5% of naive CD4, roughly 3.6% of naive CD8, roughly 2.4% of memory CD4, and 0.35% to 0.4% of memory CD8 clonotypes were shared across four donors. Clonotypes shared by all four sorted-subset donors showed higher generation probabilities than non-shared clonotypes. The genetic and exposure-history diversity represented was limited by the small number of donors.

Using the deep immunoSEQ assay, multiplex PCR amplified TCR CDR3 regions from genomic DNA. Extracted genomic DNA from each cell subset was spread evenly across all wells of several immunoSEQ 96-well plates, with each plate serving as a replicate. For sorted subsets, approximately 200 ng of genomic DNA, equivalent to roughly 30,000 T cell genomes, went into each replicate PCR. The purified libraries were quantified using a Qubit 3.0 fluorometer, sized with a Bioanalyzer 2100, and then quantified again using the KAPA Library Quantification kit. Each immunoSEQ 96-well plate was sequenced on its own single-read 150-cycle Illumina NextSeq 550 flow cell. In the source study's methods: The immunoSEQ output contained only junctional sequences without quality scores, so filtering could not match that applied to full-length reads. Sequences were annotated with PyIR, a Python wrapper for IgBLAST v1.9, and V/J genes and CDR3 were assigned using IMGT germline references. Reads were removed for weak V/J assignments (E-value above 1e-6), missing CDR3, stop codons, out-of-frame junctions, or ambiguous translated residues. V3J clonotypes were defined as sequences sharing an identical inferred V gene, J gene, and CDR3 amino acid sequence. Percentage overlap between repertoires was calculated by dividing the number of shared unique clonotypes by the size of the smaller repertoire. RTK rarefaction, the Chao1 estimator, and Recon v2.1 estimates of unobserved clonotypes were used to assess repertoire richness. Generation probabilities were computed with OLGA for all TCRbeta clonotypes obtained by the gDNA method from several donors. This is the immuneACCESS table as TCRdb keeps it, with only in-frame sequences that have V and J called. A part of the clones is gone; compared with another copy, unresolved V genes explain less than half, and the rest is unexplained. The V and J calls and clone size were taken over from that table, and D and trimming were inferred from the DNA. This sample holds approximately 590,000 clones; around 95% were observed only once. 0.11% of the sample is held by the ten biggest clonotypes.

About this clone itself: Its antigen is unknown. No much larger clone is present one base from it, and per-base qualities are unavailable.

CD8 naive samples consisted of CD45RO-negative cells that were positively selected for CCR7, yielding a CD45RA+CCR7+ population without TemRA cells. The donors were healthy, HIV-negative adults with no recently reported acute infections or vaccinations. Only Caucasian adults living in Nashville, Tennessee, USA were represented among the donors. After blood collection by leukapheresis, PBMCs were isolated using Ficoll-Histopaque density gradient centrifugation and then cryopreserved in the vapor phase of liquid nitrogen. Analytical flow cytometry was used to check the purity and quantity of each magnetically sorted T cell population. Each sorted fraction had its genomic DNA isolated and then quantified by UV absorbance on a Nanodrop 2000c. In the germline V gene, CDR1 corresponds to SGHVS and CDR2 to FQNEAQ. For this chain, trimming is 3 bases at the V end and 3 bases at the J end, and the number of junction bases without a gene match is 11. Taken from cysteine to phenylalanine, the CDR3 has 16 residues. Only the CDR3 DNA stays, 48 bases, in frame from base 1.

The origin of this receptor is a woman aged 25 to 39 in good health. The chain employs TRBV7-8 and TRBJ2-7, with 7 bases in between that match TRBD2. Sequenced sample: naive CD8+ T cells sorted from blood. Read against the paper, the sample's cell subset or site label means: CD45RA+CCR7+. The sequenced DNA: TGTGCCAGCAGCTTTTACGGCTCGGGGGGAAGCTACGAGCAGTACTTC. Translation gives CASSFYGSGGSYEQYF.